This T cell receptor (beta chain) was documented in a study of CD8+ T cells in alopecia areata. Study observations and caveats: With tofacitinib ongoing, many expanded lesional clones persisted in both scalp and blood.

The germline CDR1 and CDR2 sequences are SQVTM and ANQGSEA. With V trimmed by 7 bases and J by 0 bases, 2 bases remained unmatched. This CDR3 has 12 residues. This clone was counted between two and nine times. As yet, its antigen is unknown. Other nucleotide sequences in the sample specify the same CDR3. Once RNA had been extracted, it was reverse transcribed into cDNA to act as the sequencing template. TCRdb's copy holds only in-frame clones and misses some; the assay was immunoSEQ multiplex PCR. The sample contains more than 150,000 clones, roughly 62% of which appear only once. The treatment denotes: oral pan-JAK inhibitor, 5-10 mg twice daily.

The source is a human donor with alopecia areata. The gene calls are TRBV29-1 and TRBJ2-7; 8 nucleotides line up with TRBD1. This material consisted of CD8+ T cells sorted from blood, taken at week 24, from a patient treated with tofacitinib. Written as DNA, the CDR3 is TGCAGCGCCGGGACAGGCTCCTACGAGCAGTACTTC. It encodes CSAGTGSYEQYF.